These T cell receptor beta chains were read from a single sample in a study of blood T cell repertoires in COVID-19. TCRdb's copy holds only in-frame clones and misses some; the assay was immunoSEQ multiplex PCR. There are under 200,000 clones in the sample; approximately 90% occur only once, and 0.5% to 0.65% lies in the top ten. The material sequenced was peripheral blood. The receptors shown here come from a man aged 50-60 years with acute or convalescent COVID-19. The CDR3 runs from the conserved cysteine through the conserved F or W. Each record gives: J gene, D gene, V gene, clone size, CDR3 length, CDR3 protein, CDR3 DNA. A D gene is named only where the DNA matches it firmly. Size is omitted from some rows. Given values are once, few, many or a class for expanded clones.

j_call: TRBJ1-2
d_call: -
v_call: TRBV27
clone_size: -
cdr3_length: 15
cdr3_aa: CASSSQDTRNYGYTF
cdr3_nt: TGTGCCAGCAGTTCCCAGGACACGAGGAACTATGGCTACACCTTC

j_call: TRBJ2-6
d_call: -
v_call: TRBV24-1
clone_size: -
cdr3_length: 16
cdr3_aa: CATSDYSGTGANVLTF
cdr3_nt: TGTGCCACCAGTGACTACTCAGGGACTGGGGCCAACGTCCTGACTTTC

j_call: TRBJ2-1
d_call: TRBD1
v_call: TRBV24-1
clone_size: -
cdr3_length: 14
cdr3_aa: CATDPGQGYNEQFF
cdr3_nt: TGTGCCACCGACCCGGGACAGGGATACAATGAGCAGTTCTTC

j_call: TRBJ1-1
d_call: -
v_call: TRBV9
clone_size: -
cdr3_length: 14
cdr3_aa: CASAPLAQNTEAFF
cdr3_nt: TGTGCCAGCGCCCCCCTTGCACAGAACACTGAAGCTTTCTTT

j_call: TRBJ2-2
d_call: TRBD1
v_call: TRBV24-1
clone_size: -
cdr3_length: 14
cdr3_aa: CATRGQGNTGELFF
cdr3_nt: TGTGCCACCAGGGGACAGGGAAACACCGGGGAGCTGTTTTTT

j_call: TRBJ1-5
d_call: TRBD1
v_call: TRBV7-2
clone_size: -
cdr3_length: 14
cdr3_aa: CASSPKTGDQPQHF
cdr3_nt: TGTGCCAGCAGCCCAAAGACAGGGGATCAGCCCCAGCATTTT

j_call: TRBJ2-2
d_call: -
v_call: TRBV12-2
clone_size: -
cdr3_length: 19
cdr3_aa: CASRLPPQARENLTGELFF
cdr3_nt: TGTGCAAGTCGCTTACCACCCCAGGCCCGGGAAAACCTCACCGGGGAGCTGTTTTTT

j_call: TRBJ1-1
d_call: -
v_call: TRBV25-1
clone_size: -
cdr3_length: 15
cdr3_aa: CASSEYKKGRTEAFF
cdr3_nt: TGTGCCAGCAGTGAATATAAAAAGGGGCGTACTGAAGCTTTCTTT

j_call: TRBJ2-1
d_call: -
v_call: TRBV7-2
clone_size: -
cdr3_length: 15
cdr3_aa: CASSPRWGLNNEQFF
cdr3_nt: TGTGCCAGCAGCCCTAGATGGGGACTTAACAATGAGCAGTTCTTC

j_call: TRBJ1-1
d_call: TRBD1
v_call: TRBV9
clone_size: -
cdr3_length: 15
cdr3_aa: CASSVGDRAVAEAIF
cdr3_nt: TGTGCCAGCAGCGTAGGGGACAGGGCGGTCGCTGAGGCGATCTTT

j_call: TRBJ2-4
d_call: -
v_call: TRBV5-8
clone_size: -
cdr3_length: 13
cdr3_aa: CASSLEGRNIQYF
cdr3_nt: TGTGCCAGCAGCTTGGAGGGGCGAAACATTCAGTACTTC

j_call: TRBJ1-1
d_call: -
v_call: TRBV28
clone_size: -
cdr3_length: 14
cdr3_aa: CASTTVRMITEAFF
cdr3_nt: TGTGCCAGCACGACAGTACGAATGATCACTGAAGCTTTCTTT

j_call: TRBJ1-5
d_call: -
v_call: TRBV19
clone_size: -
cdr3_length: 15
cdr3_aa: CASSIWTGVGRPQHF
cdr3_nt: TGTGCCAGTAGTATATGGACGGGGGTGGGTAGGCCCCAGCATTTT

j_call: TRBJ2-2
d_call: -
v_call: TRBV30
clone_size: -
cdr3_length: 16
cdr3_aa: CAWMLAGRGDTGELFF
cdr3_nt: TGTGCCTGGATGCTCGCGGGGCGGGGTGATACCGGGGAGCTGTTTTTT

j_call: TRBJ2-1
d_call: -
v_call: TRBV7-7
clone_size: -
cdr3_length: 15
cdr3_aa: CASSPKEGAGNEQFF
cdr3_nt: TGTGCCAGCAGCCCCAAGGAGGGGGCGGGAAATGAGCAGTTCTTC

j_call: TRBJ2-6
d_call: -
v_call: TRBV7-9
clone_size: -
cdr3_length: 14
cdr3_aa: CASTYQSGANVLTF
cdr3_nt: TGTGCCAGCACCTACCAAAGCGGGGCCAACGTCCTGACTTTC

j_call: TRBJ2-7
d_call: TRBD2
v_call: TRBV6-6
clone_size: -
cdr3_length: 17
cdr3_aa: CASSLSRGGTWGYEQYF
cdr3_nt: TGTGCCAGCAGTCTGTCTAGGGGAGGGACGTGGGGCTACGAGCAGTACTTC

j_call: TRBJ2-3
d_call: TRBD1
v_call: TRBV30
clone_size: -
cdr3_length: 13
cdr3_aa: CAWRTGGTDTQYF
cdr3_nt: TGTGCCTGGAGGACAGGGGGCACAGATACGCAGTATTTT

j_call: TRBJ2-7
d_call: TRBD2
v_call: TRBV6-5
clone_size: -
cdr3_length: 14
cdr3_aa: CASTPNLSGYEQYF
cdr3_nt: TGTGCCAGCACCCCCAACCTTAGCGGGTACGAGCAGTACTTC

j_call: TRBJ1-1
d_call: -
v_call: TRBV6-5
clone_size: -
cdr3_length: 11
cdr3_aa: CATYRNTEAFF
cdr3_nt: TGTGCCACCTACAGGAACACTGAAGCTTTCTTT

j_call: TRBJ2-2
d_call: -
v_call: TRBV5-1
clone_size: -
cdr3_length: 12
cdr3_aa: CASSVTTGELFF
cdr3_nt: TGCGCCAGCAGCGTAACTACCGGGGAGCTGTTTTTT

j_call: TRBJ2-1
d_call: TRBD2
v_call: TRBV20-1
clone_size: -
cdr3_length: 14
cdr3_aa: CSASSGRGYNEQFF
cdr3_nt: TGCAGTGCTAGTAGCGGGAGGGGCTACAATGAGCAGTTCTTC

j_call: TRBJ1-1
d_call: TRBD1
v_call: TRBV3-1/TRBV3-2
clone_size: -
cdr3_length: 14
cdr3_aa: CASSHVTGGAEAFF
cdr3_nt: TGTGCCAGCAGCCACGTGACAGGGGGTGCTGAAGCTTTCTTT

j_call: TRBJ2-7
d_call: TRBD2
v_call: TRBV11-1
clone_size: -
cdr3_length: 15
cdr3_aa: CASSLVVAGIYEQYF
cdr3_nt: TGTGCCAGCAGCTTAGTAGTAGCGGGAATCTACGAGCAGTACTTC

j_call: TRBJ2-7
d_call: -
v_call: TRBV28
clone_size: -
cdr3_length: 13
cdr3_aa: CASSPPDRYEQYF
cdr3_nt: TGTGCCAGCAGCCCGCCGGACAGATACGAGCAGTACTTC

j_call: TRBJ1-1
d_call: TRBD1
v_call: TRBV7-2
clone_size: -
cdr3_length: 14
cdr3_aa: CASTRQGVGTEAFF
cdr3_nt: TGTGCCAGCACCAGACAGGGGGTTGGCACTGAAGCTTTCTTT

j_call: TRBJ2-2
d_call: -
v_call: TRBV5-5
clone_size: -
cdr3_length: 16
cdr3_aa: CASLRSQGRNTGELFF
cdr3_nt: TGTGCCAGCCTACGCTCGCAGGGGAGGAACACCGGGGAGCTGTTTTTT

j_call: TRBJ1-6
d_call: -
v_call: TRBV19
clone_size: -
cdr3_length: 15
cdr3_aa: CASSGQGSYNSPLHF
cdr3_nt: TGTGCCAGTTCAGGCCAGGGCTCCTATAATTCACCCCTCCACTTT

j_call: TRBJ2-3
d_call: TRBD2
v_call: TRBV27
clone_size: -
cdr3_length: 16
cdr3_aa: CASHAGTSGRGRTQYF
cdr3_nt: TGTGCCAGCCACGCAGGAACTAGCGGGAGGGGTCGTACGCAGTATTTT

j_call: TRBJ1-1
d_call: TRBD1
v_call: TRBV19
clone_size: -
cdr3_length: 15
cdr3_aa: CASSIRDRHGTEAFF
cdr3_nt: TGTGCCAGTAGTATAAGGGACAGGCATGGCACTGAAGCTTTCTTT

j_call: TRBJ2-2
d_call: TRBD1
v_call: TRBV7-2
clone_size: -
cdr3_length: 15
cdr3_aa: CASSSGQAGTGELFF
cdr3_nt: TGTGCCAGCAGCTCGGGACAGGCGGGCACCGGGGAGCTGTTTTTT

j_call: TRBJ2-5
d_call: TRBD2
v_call: TRBV2
clone_size: -
cdr3_length: 15
cdr3_aa: CASSSLLAVQETQYF
cdr3_nt: TGTGCCAGCAGTTCCTTACTAGCGGTTCAAGAGACCCAGTACTTC

j_call: TRBJ1-2
d_call: -
v_call: TRBV7-9
clone_size: -
cdr3_length: 11
cdr3_aa: CASSLGGGYTF
cdr3_nt: TGTGCCAGCAGCTTAGGCGGAGGCTACACCTTC

j_call: TRBJ2-3
d_call: -
v_call: TRBV19
clone_size: once
cdr3_length: 16
cdr3_aa: CASSLLATPYTDTQYF
cdr3_nt: TGTGCCAGTAGCCTTTTAGCTACTCCCTACACAGATACGCAGTATTTT

j_call: TRBJ2-2
d_call: -
v_call: TRBV7-2
clone_size: -
cdr3_length: 14
cdr3_aa: CASSWQGNSGELFF
cdr3_nt: TGTGCCAGCAGCTGGCAGGGCAATTCCGGGGAGCTGTTTTTT

j_call: TRBJ2-1
d_call: -
v_call: TRBV19
clone_size: -
cdr3_length: 17
cdr3_aa: CASSSLGLQSSYNEQFF
cdr3_nt: TGTGCCAGTAGTAGCCTGGGACTGCAAAGCTCCTACAATGAGCAGTTCTTC

j_call: TRBJ2-5
d_call: TRBD2
v_call: TRBV18
clone_size: -
cdr3_length: 14
cdr3_aa: CASSVGLVKETQYF
cdr3_nt: TGTGCCAGCTCAGTCGGACTAGTCAAAGAGACCCAGTACTTC

j_call: TRBJ1-5
d_call: -
v_call: TRBV5-5
clone_size: -
cdr3_length: 13
cdr3_aa: CASSFAGNQPQHF
cdr3_nt: TGTGCCAGCAGCTTTGCAGGGAATCAGCCCCAGCATTTT

j_call: TRBJ1-2
d_call: -
v_call: TRBV4-1
clone_size: -
cdr3_length: 19
cdr3_aa: CASSQAVVGRGGYDYGYTF
cdr3_nt: TGCGCCAGCAGCCAAGCGGTCGTTGGTAGGGGGGGTTACGACTATGGCTACACCTTC

j_call: TRBJ1-4
d_call: TRBD1
v_call: TRBV18
clone_size: -
cdr3_length: 14
cdr3_aa: CASSPGQGSEKLFF
cdr3_nt: TGTGCCAGCTCACCGGGACAGGGAAGTGAAAAACTGTTTTTT

j_call: TRBJ2-2
d_call: TRBD2
v_call: TRBV5-1
clone_size: -
cdr3_length: 15
cdr3_aa: CASRRLAGNTGELFF
cdr3_nt: TGCGCCAGCAGAAGACTAGCGGGGAACACCGGGGAGCTGTTTTTT

j_call: TRBJ1-5
d_call: -
v_call: TRBV27
clone_size: few
cdr3_length: 14
cdr3_aa: CASSRGTKQSAFVF
cdr3_nt: TGTGCCAGCAGTAGGGGGACAAAGCAATCAGCCTTCGTTTTT

j_call: TRBJ1-3
d_call: -
v_call: TRBV5-1
clone_size: -
cdr3_length: 13
cdr3_aa: CASSSGFGNTIYF
cdr3_nt: TGCGCCAGCAGCTCGGGATTTGGAAACACCATATATTTT

j_call: TRBJ1-1
d_call: -
v_call: TRBV7-9
clone_size: -
cdr3_length: 15
cdr3_aa: CASRDWEGMNTEAFF
cdr3_nt: TGTGCCAGCAGGGATTGGGAGGGAATGAACACTGAAGCTTTCTTT

j_call: TRBJ2-1
d_call: TRBD2
v_call: TRBV11-3
clone_size: -
cdr3_length: 14
cdr3_aa: CASSLGLAGNEQFF
cdr3_nt: TGTGCCAGCAGCTTAGGGCTAGCGGGAAATGAGCAGTTCTTC

j_call: TRBJ2-1
d_call: -
v_call: TRBV14
clone_size: -
cdr3_length: 16
cdr3_aa: CASSHKKGKTYNEQFF
cdr3_nt: TGTGCCAGCAGCCACAAAAAGGGGAAAACCTACAATGAGCAGTTCTTC

j_call: TRBJ2-3
d_call: -
v_call: TRBV19
clone_size: -
cdr3_length: 15
cdr3_aa: CASSMSAGRTDTQYF
cdr3_nt: TGTGCCAGTAGTATGAGTGCAGGGAGGACAGATACGCAGTATTTT

j_call: TRBJ2-1
d_call: -
v_call: TRBV28
clone_size: -
cdr3_length: 15
cdr3_aa: CASSPRGSWYNEQFF
cdr3_nt: TGTGCCAGCAGCCCGCGGGGCAGTTGGTACAATGAGCAGTTCTTC

j_call: TRBJ2-2
d_call: -
v_call: TRBV27
clone_size: -
cdr3_length: 17
cdr3_aa: CASSLSGANANTGELFF
cdr3_nt: TGTGCCAGCAGTTTATCGGGGGCTAATGCGAACACCGGGGAGCTGTTTTTT